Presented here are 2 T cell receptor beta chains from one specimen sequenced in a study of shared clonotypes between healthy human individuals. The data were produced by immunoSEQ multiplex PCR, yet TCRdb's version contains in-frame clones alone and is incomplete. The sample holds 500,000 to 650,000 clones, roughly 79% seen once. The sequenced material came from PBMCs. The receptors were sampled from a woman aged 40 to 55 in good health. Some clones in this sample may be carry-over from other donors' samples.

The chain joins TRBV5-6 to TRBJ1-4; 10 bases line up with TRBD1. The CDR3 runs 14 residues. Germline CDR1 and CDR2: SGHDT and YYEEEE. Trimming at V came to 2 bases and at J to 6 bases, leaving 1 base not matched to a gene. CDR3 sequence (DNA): TGTGCCAGCAGCTTCGACAGGGGGCATGAAAAACTGTTTTTT. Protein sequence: CASSFDRGHEKLFF. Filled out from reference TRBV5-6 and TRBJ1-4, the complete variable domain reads DAGVTQSPTHLIKTRGQQVTLRCSPKSGHDTVSWYQQALGQGPQFIFQYYEEEERQRGNFPDRFSGHQFPNYSSELNVNALLLGDSALYLCASSFDRGHEKLFFGSGTQLSVL.

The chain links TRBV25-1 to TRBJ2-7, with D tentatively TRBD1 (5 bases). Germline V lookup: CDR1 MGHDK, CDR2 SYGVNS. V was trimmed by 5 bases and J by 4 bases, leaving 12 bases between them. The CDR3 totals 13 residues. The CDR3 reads CASSRAGQYEQYF. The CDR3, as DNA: TGTGCCAGCAGTCGCGCAGGGCAGTACGAGCAGTACTTC.